This section outlines one TCR beta chain sequence together with its context. Its antigen is still unknown. This CDR3 is 20 amino acids long. Germline V gene sequence: CDR1 MGHRA, CDR2 YSYEKL. V was pared by 3 bases and J by 4 bases, with 18 bases of the junction left unmatched. The entry originates in a study of identical twins. Findings of the study overall: Modelling approaches yielded underestimates of out-of-frame TCR alpha sharing between monozygotic twins. The study based its conclusions on cross-sectional statistical analysis and did not follow the same donors. The more abundant beta clonotypes in cord blood had fewer insertions, and memory repertoires did not show this.

Each cDNA held unique molecular identifiers, and template switching gave it a universal primer site. Each CDR3 protein is one row after TCRdb ran MiXCR on the 5' RACE reads. The data contain more than 1.5 million distinct CDR3 sequences, roughly a third of them singletons. The chain uses TRBV4-1 and TRBJ2-1, with 10 bases fitting TRBD2. The sequence was obtained from a newborn girl in good health. Specimen: cord blood. CDR3 protein: CASSHPSGVVLAGLYNEQFF. CDR3 nucleotides: TGCGCCAGCAGCCACCCCTCGGGGGTGGTACTAGCGGGATTATACAATGAGCAGTTCTTC.